The 27 T cell receptor beta chains listed next were all sequenced from one sample in a study of blood T cell repertoires in COVID-19. Sequencing used immunoSEQ multiplex PCR; TCRdb keeps in-frame clones, though not all of them. The table lists hundreds of thousands of clones, 85% of them singletons. Sequenced sample: peripheral blood. The receptors come from a human donor in a cohort sampled during active COVID-19.

The chain recombines TRBV4-3 with TRBJ2-1, with 9 nucleotides matching TRBD2. CDR1 is LGHNA, CDR2 YSLEER, per germline. This CDR3 region has 16 residues. Trimming took 2 bases from V and 3 from J; bases not matched to a gene: 5. This CDR3 reads CASSQSAGGVYNEQFF. The CDR3 coding sequence is TGCGCCAGCAGCCAATCTGCGGGAGGGGTCTACAATGAGCAGTTCTTC.

This clone was counted ten times or more. The chain is built from TRBV11-2 and TRBJ2-7; 9 bases align to TRBD1. The CDR3 runs to 18 residues. Trimming at V came to 4 bases and at J to 1 base, leaving 14 bases not matched to a gene. Germline V gives CDR1 SGHAT, CDR2 FQNNGV. CDR3 in DNA: TGTGCCAGCAGCTCATACAGGGGGCTTAGGCTTCGTTCCTACGAGCAGTACTTC. This translates into CASSSYRGLRLRSYEQYF. Filled out from reference TRBV11-2 and TRBJ2-7, the complete variable domain reads EAGVAQSPRYKIIEKRQSVAFWCNPISGHATLYWYQQILGQGPKLLIQFQNNGVVDDSQLPKDRFSAERLKGVDSTLKIQPAKLEDSAVYLCASSSYRGLRLRSYEQYFGPGTRLTVT.

This sequence joins TRBV13 and TRBJ1-1; 8 bases map to TRBD1. Trimming at V came to 5 bases and at J to 7 bases, leaving 6 bases not matched to a gene. CDR3 size: 13 residues. CDR1 is PRHDT and CDR2 is FYEKMQ in the germline V gene (reference sequence). CDR3 DNA sequence: TGTGCCAGCAGCGAAACAGGGGGTTATGAAGCTTTCTTT. Amino acids: CASSETGGYEAFF.

This clone was seen a handful of times. This chain uses TRBV10-2 with TRBJ2-2; possible D gene TRBD2, 5 bases. The CDR3 length is 14 residues. The V end was cut by 6 bases, the J end by 5 bases, with 13 bases between. Looked up from germline, CDR1 is WSHSY and CDR2 is SAAADI. The DNA of the CDR3 is TGCGCCAGCAGAGGCGCTAGCCGAACCGGGGAGCTGTTTTTT. This gives the protein CASRGASRTGELFF.

The rearrangement joins TRBV7-9 to TRBJ2-1; 11 bases map to TRBD2. The CDR3 contains 15 residues. Germline V CDR1 and CDR2: SEHNR, FQNEAQ (reference sequence). J lost 3 bases, V lost 4 bases, and 2 bases had no gene match. CDR3 region: CASSSLAGGYNEQFF. CDR3 in DNA: TGTGCCAGCAGCTCTCTAGCGGGAGGCTACAATGAGCAGTTCTTC.

CDR3 amino acids: CASTTPGKKLFF. In DNA, the CDR3 is TGTGCCAGCACCACCCCGGGGAAAAAACTGTTTTTT. The chain links TRBV12-3 or TRBV12-4 to TRBJ1-4; the D is unclear. The germline V and J ends were trimmed by 7 bases and 9 bases, with 12 bases remaining between them. The CDR3 runs to 12 residues.

The chain employs TRBV19 and TRBJ1-4, with 7 bases matching TRBD1. The J segment lost 3 bases and the V segment lost 3 bases, leaving 4 bases of the junction unmatched. Germline lookup yields CDR1 LNHDA and CDR2 SQIVND (reference sequence). CDR3 length: 15 residues. CDR3 amino acids: CASSMAGTANEKLFF. The CDR3 DNA sequence: TGTGCCAGTAGTATGGCCGGGACAGCTAATGAAAAACTGTTTTTT.

This clone was seen just once. The chain links TRBV20-1 to TRBJ1-2; TRBD1 might be the D (5 bases). Germline V gives CDR1 DFQATT, CDR2 SNEGSKA (reference sequence). V lost 6 bases to trimming and J lost 4 bases, with 6 bases between them. This CDR3 region has 10 residues. The CDR3 loop is CSADSYGYTF. In nucleotides, the CDR3 is TGCAGTGCCGACAGCTATGGCTACACCTTC.

The sample holds a few counts of this clone. The chain uses TRBV27 and TRBJ2-3, with 9 bases lining up with TRBD2. From germline, CDR1 is MNHEY and CDR2 SMNVEV (reference sequence). Trimming at V came to 1 base and at J to 5 bases, leaving 7 bases not matched to a gene. This CDR3 has 16 amino acids. CDR3 in DNA: TGTGCCAGCAGTTTATTTAAGGCGGGAGGGATAGATACGCAGTATTTT. It translates to CASSLFKAGGIDTQYF.

The chain is built from TRBV3-1 (or the pseudogene TRBV3-2) and TRBJ2-1; 8 bases fit TRBD2. The CDR3 runs 14 residues. V dropped 7 bases and J dropped 9; count of bases not matched to a gene: 11. Germline-derived CDR1 and CDR2 are LGHDT and YNNKEL (reference sequence). The DNA for the CDR3 is TGTGCCAGCAAAAGAGCGGGAGTCGGTATTGAGCAGTTCTTC. This sequence encodes CASKRAGVGIEQFF.

This clone was seen a few times. V and J are TRBV7-8 and TRBJ2-7; the match to TRBD2 covers 7 bases. This CDR3 is built from 18 residues. Germline V gives CDR1 SGHVS, CDR2 FQNEAQ. J was trimmed by 0 bases and V by 5 bases; bases with no gene match: 16. CDR3 amino acids: CASSPWRMVGGPSYEQYF. The CDR3 DNA reads as TGTGCCAGCAGCCCTTGGAGGATGGTGGGAGGGCCCTCCTACGAGCAGTACTTC. The whole variable domain, remainder taken from reference TRBV7-8 and TRBJ2-7, is GAGVSQSPRYKVAKRGQDVALRCDPISGHVSLFWYQQALGQGPEFLTYFQNEAQLDKSGLPSDRFFAERPEGSVSTLKIQRTQQEDSAVYLCASSPWRMVGGPSYEQYFGPGTRLTVT.

The table lists this clone with a count of one. The chain combines TRBV3-1 (or the pseudogene TRBV3-2) with TRBJ2-3, with D maybe TRBD2 (6 bases). Germline V gene sequence: CDR1 LGHDT, CDR2 YNNKEL (reference sequence). The CDR3 consists of 15 residues. Trimming removed 3 bases at V and 3 bases at J, with 13 bases between. CDR3 nucleotide sequence: TGTGCCAGCAGCCAGATGAGTGGGAGGACAGATACGCAGTATTTT. Its translation: CASSQMSGRTDTQYF.

The rearrangement uses TRBV2 and TRBJ1-5; 7 nucleotides match TRBD1. Trimming at V came to 3 bases and at J to 0 bases, leaving 5 bases not matched to a gene. CDR1 is SNHLY, CDR2 FYNNEI, per germline. CDR3 length: 16 amino acids. The CDR3 DNA is TGTGCCAGCAGTGATCCGACAGGGCATAGCAATCAGCCCCAGCATTTT. Protein product: CASSDPTGHSNQPQHF.

The rearrangement links TRBV27 to TRBJ2-1, with 12 bases that match TRBD2. Per germline, CDR1 MNHEY and CDR2 SMNVEV (reference sequence). This CDR3 contains 16 residues. V lost 4 bases and J lost 4; bases outside the gene matches: 5. CDR3 nucleotides: TGTGCCAGCAGTTCCCTGACTAGCGGGGGATACAATGAGCAGTTCTTC. Its translation is CASSSLTSGGYNEQFF.

The chain has TRBV18 and TRBJ2-1, with 9 bases that match TRBD2. The trim removed 0 bases at V and 5 bases at J, leaving 11 bases unmatched. The CDR3 covers 18 residues. The V gene's germline CDR1 is KGHSH and CDR2 LQKENI. For the CDR3, the DNA is TGTGCCAGCTCACCACCGGGGGTAAGACTAGCGGAAAACAATGAGCAGTTCTTC. Translation gives CASSPPGVRLAENNEQFF.

This chain uses TRBV21-1 with TRBJ1-5; no DNA check was done on the table's D call, TRBD1. TRBV21-1 is a pseudogene segment. The CDR3 loop spans 16 amino acids. The CDR3 coding sequence is TGTGCCGGGATGAAACCCGCCCACAGGGGAGATCAGCCCCAGCATTTT. This sequence encodes CAGMKPAHRGDQPQHF.

The chain recombines TRBV6-5 with TRBJ1-5; 9 bases map to TRBD1. Germline V gives CDR1 MNHEY, CDR2 SVGAGI. J lost 4 bases, V lost 5 bases, and 6 bases had no gene match. The CDR3 is made up of 15 amino acids. The CDR3 nucleotides are TGTGCCAGCAGTAGTACAGGGGGCCCGAATCAGCCCCAGCATTTT. It codes for CASSSTGGPNQPQHF.

V usage is TRBV24-1 and J usage is TRBJ2-5, with 9 nucleotides matching TRBD1. Trimming at V came to 7 bases and at J to 2 bases, leaving 1 base not matched to a gene. This CDR3 spans 13 amino acids. The V gene's germline CDR1 is KGHDR and CDR2 SFDVKD. CDR3 DNA: TGTGCCACCAGCGACAGGGGGCAAGAGACCCAGTACTTC. This translates into CATSDRGQETQYF.

This chain uses TRBV28 with TRBJ2-1; 8 nucleotides match TRBD2. CDR1 is MDHEN, CDR2 SYDVKM, per germline. The length of the CDR3 is 13 residues. In DNA form, the CDR3 reads TGTGCGATACCGGGACTAGGGCCTAATGAGCAGTTCTTC. This encodes CAIPGLGPNEQFF.

This clone has more than one count but fewer than ten. The rearrangement links TRBV19 to TRBJ1-3; perhaps TRBD1 as D (5 bases). V was pared by 8 bases and J by 5 bases, with 22 bases between. The CDR3 consists of 16 residues. Germline assignment: CDR1 LNHDA and CDR2 SQIVND (reference sequence). CDR3 nucleotides: TGTGCCAGTGGGTTATCCACCGGGACTCAGAGAAACACCATATATTTT. Translation: CASGLSTGTQRNTIYF.

A few counts support this clone. This sequence joins TRBV4-2 and TRBJ1-6; weak D call: TRBD1 (5 bases). Germline CDR1 is LGHNA and CDR2 is YNFKEQ. The CDR3 length is 15 residues. The V end was cut by 0 bases, the J end by 6 bases, with 9 bases between. CDR3: CASSQDGAGNSPLHF. In DNA, the CDR3 is TGTGCCAGCAGCCAAGATGGGGCCGGTAATTCACCCCTCCACTTT.

The chain carries TRBV19 and TRBJ2-5, with D perhaps matching TRBD2 (5 bases). V lost 0 bases to trimming and J lost 5 bases, with 13 bases between them. Germline loops: CDR1 LNHDA, CDR2 SQIVND (reference sequence). The CDR3 extends over 15 amino acids. The CDR3 reads CASSIDGESLETQYF. Here the CDR3 DNA reads TGTGCCAGTAGTATAGATGGGGAGAGCCTGGAGACCCAGTACTTC.

This chain uses TRBV5-1 with TRBJ2-3, with D possibly being TRBD2 (5 bases). Trimming took 6 bases from V and 6 from J, leaving 11 bases between them. CDR3 length equals 12 residues. The germline gives CDR1 SGHRS, CDR2 YFSETQ. DNA of the CDR3: TGCGCCAGCAAAAGGAGGTCGGATACGCAGTATTTT. Translated, it gives CASKRRSDTQYF. The variable domain in full, completed from reference TRBV5-1 and TRBJ2-3, reads KAGVTQTPRYLIKTRGQQVTLSCSPISGHRSVSWYQQTPGQGLQFLFEYFSETQRNKGNFPGRFSGRQFSNSRSEMNVSTLELGDSALYLCASKRRSDTQYFGPGTRLTVL.

The chain recombines TRBV14 with TRBJ2-1; TRBD2 agrees at 7 bases. The CDR3 has 18 amino acids. V shed 3 bases, J shed 5 bases, and the junction held 16 bases outside the gene matches. CDR1 and CDR2 (germline): SGHDN, FVKESK. CDR3 protein: CASSQSLTSVVGNNEQFF. In DNA form, the CDR3 reads TGTGCCAGCAGCCAGTCCCTTACTAGCGTTGTAGGAAACAATGAGCAGTTCTTC.

This sequence joins TRBV5-1 and TRBJ2-1, with TRBD2 matching over 7 bases. CDR1 and CDR2 from the germline V gene are SGHRS and YFSETQ. The CDR3 length is 14 residues. With 2 bases clipped from V and 8 bases from J, the junction kept 7 bases outside the gene matches. CDR3 DNA sequence: TGCGCCAGCAGCTTCCGCGGGAGCATCGATGAGCAGTTCTTC. Amino acid sequence: CASSFRGSIDEQFF. Combining the CDR3 with reference TRBV5-1 and TRBJ2-1 gives the whole variable domain KAGVTQTPRYLIKTRGQQVTLSCSPISGHRSVSWYQQTPGQGLQFLFEYFSETQRNKGNFPGRFSGRQFSNSRSEMNVSTLELGDSALYLCASSFRGSIDEQFFGPGTRLTVL.

This clone has just one count. V usage is TRBV7-9 and J usage is TRBJ2-7; 11 bases line up with TRBD2. The CDR3 is 16 amino acids. With V trimmed by 5 bases and J by 1 base, 7 bases remained unmatched. Germline V gene data show CDR1 as SEHNR and CDR2 as FQNEAQ (reference sequence). The CDR3 coding sequence is TGTGCCAGCAGCCCACCTAGCGGGAGGACTTCCTACGAGCAGTACTTC. This gives the protein CASSPPSGRTSYEQYF.

The gene calls are TRBV7-9 and TRBJ2-3, with 7 bases aligning to TRBD2. The V gene end was trimmed by 5 bases and the J gene end by 8 bases; junction bases not matched to a gene: 7. The CDR3 is 13 residues long. Per germline, CDR1 SEHNR and CDR2 FQNEAQ (reference sequence). CDR3 loop: CASSRSGDVTQYF. CDR3 DNA sequence: TGTGCCAGCAGCCGGAGCGGGGACGTTACGCAGTATTTT.